A selection of T cell receptor beta chains follows, all from one sample in a study of control samples from healthy donors and cancer patients. Profiled with immunoSEQ multiplex PCR; TCRdb holds only in-frame clones, not every one. The repertoire holds some 150,000 clones, with over 90% as singletons. Material: blood. Every receptor here comes from a woman aged 30 to 39 in good health. CDR3s include the opening cysteine and the closing phenylalanine or tryptophan. Fields, in order: D gene, V gene, J gene, clone size, CDR3 DNA, CDR3 protein. The D gene is left open where the match is weak. Expanded clones are given a class, and other clones once, few, many or no size at all.

NA,TRBV3-1/TRBV3-2,TRBJ2-5,NA,TGTGCCAGCAGCCAACGGGGTGAACAAGAGACCCAGTACTTC,CASSQRGEQETQYF
NA,TRBV6-5,TRBJ1-1,NA,TGTGCCAGCAGTTACGGGGGGGCGGGCACTGAAGCTTTCTTT,CASSYGGAGTEAFF
NA,TRBV5-1,TRBJ1-1,NA,TGCGCCAGCAGCACCGACGGTCGGGCGGGGACTGAAGCTTTCTTT,CASSTDGRAGTEAFF
NA,TRBV7-2,TRBJ2-7,once,TGTGCCAGCAGCTTAGCGGGGGAGCAGTACTTC,CASSLAGEQYF
NA,TRBV30,TRBJ2-5,NA,TGTGCCTGGAGGAGGGCAGGGACCCAAGAGACCCAGTACTTC,CAWRRAGTQETQYF
TRBD1,TRBV4-1,TRBJ2-5,NA,TGCGCCAGCAGTCACAGGGGAACCCCGGGAGAGACCCAGTACTTC,CASSHRGTPGETQYF
NA,TRBV7-9,TRBJ1-5,once,TGTGCCAGCAGCTTAGGTTTTGGCGATAGCAATCAGCCCCAGCATTTT,CASSLGFGDSNQPQHF
TRBD1,TRBV2,TRBJ1-4,NA,TGTGCCAGCAGTGAAAGGGGGCTCGGTGAAAAACTGTTTTTT,CASSERGLGEKLFF
NA,TRBV6-5,TRBJ1-1,NA,TGTGCCAGCAGGTCTACACCCGGGGCTGAAGCTTTCTTT,CASRSTPGAEAFF
NA,TRBV5-4,TRBJ1-1,NA,TGTGCCAGCAGCCCCCCCAGGGGAAGGGCTTTCTTT,CASSPPRGRAFF
NA,TRBV7-2,TRBJ1-6,NA,TGTGCCAGCAGCTCCGGGACGGCTCATTCACCCCTCCACTTT,CASSSGTAHSPLHF
TRBD2,TRBV9,TRBJ2-1,NA,TGTGCCAGCAGCCCCACTAGCGGGCAGACCCCCCCCAATGAGCAGTTCTTC,CASSPTSGQTPPNEQFF
NA,TRBV6-4,TRBJ2-7,NA,TGTGCCAGCAGTGACGACGGGACGTCCTCCGAGCAGTACTTC,CASSDDGTSSEQYF
NA,TRBV19,TRBJ2-3,once,TGTGCCAGTAGTATAAACGCGGGGGCCCTGGGGGATACGCAGTATTTT,CASSINAGALGDTQYF
TRBD1,TRBV18,TRBJ1-1,NA,TGTGCCAGCTCACCTACAGGGGGGTACACTGAAGCTTTCTTT,CASSPTGGYTEAFF
NA,TRBV30,TRBJ1-5,NA,TGTGCCTGGAGTAGGGGGAATCAGCCCCAGCATTTT,CAWSRGNQPQHF
TRBD2,TRBV9,TRBJ2-3,NA,TGTGCCAGCAGCGGATCCGGGACTAGCGGCCATGGGACAGATACGCAGTATTTT,CASSGSGTSGHGTDTQYF
NA,TRBV18,TRBJ2-7,NA,TGTGCCAGCTCACCAAAGGCAGGCTCTGGGGAGCAGTACTTC,CASSPKAGSGEQYF
NA,TRBV19,TRBJ2-4,NA,TGTGCCAGTAGTATGAGACCCATCGGGAACATTCAGTACTTC,CASSMRPIGNIQYF
NA,TRBV7-6,TRBJ2-2,NA,TGTGCCAGCCGGTTAAGCACCGGGGAGCTGTTTTTT,CASRLSTGELFF
NA,TRBV6-5,TRBJ2-7,NA,TGTGCCAGCCATACCACGGGTGACTCCTACGAGCAGTACTTC,CASHTTGDSYEQYF
TRBD1,TRBV4-1,TRBJ1-1,NA,TGCGCCAGCAGCCATACTACAGGGGCCCGGGACACTGAAGCTTTCTTT,CASSHTTGARDTEAFF
TRBD1,TRBV6-6,TRBJ2-1,NA,TGTGCCAGCAGTTACGGACAGGGGGCAATAGATGAGCAGTTCTTC,CASSYGQGAIDEQFF
NA,TRBV7-9,TRBJ2-3,NA,TGTGCCAGCAGCTTAGTCGCAGGGTGGGGCACAGATACGCAGTATTTT,CASSLVAGWGTDTQYF
NA,TRBV11-2,TRBJ2-2,NA,TGTGCCAGCAGCTTATGGGGTGTTGGGACCGGGGAGCTGTTTTTT,CASSLWGVGTGELFF